The text below deals with one T cell receptor (beta chain). Its antigen specificity is not known. One base away there is no much larger clone; base qualities are not given. Patients with a history of autoimmune disease or receiving systemic immunosuppression were excluded from the trial. Peripheral blood for TCR sequencing was collected from all dose cohorts at baseline, on cycle 4 day 1, and on cycle 7 day 1. Samples were obtained from an open-label, multicenter, first-in-human phase I dose-escalation trial of ivuxolimab. Adults with locally advanced or metastatic melanoma, renal cell carcinoma, hepatocellular carcinoma or head and neck squamous cell carcinoma were enrolled in the trial. Before TCR sequencing, CD4+ T cells and CD8+ T cells from peripheral blood were sorted into separate populations. The data are from a study of OX40 agonist ivuxolimab in advanced cancers. Background for the entire study: Ivuxolimab was an agonistic, fully human IgG2 monoclonal antibody directed against OX40 (CD134), a costimulatory receptor. The purpose of peripheral TCRbeta sequencing was to test whether ivuxolimab changed TCR sequence diversity and led to clonal T-cell expansion. The paper describes the monotherapy dose-escalation part (N = 52 patients) of the phase I trial of ivuxolimab. Partial responses were achieved by three dose-escalation patients, of whom one had hepatocellular carcinoma and two had cutaneous melanoma. Prior anti-PD-1, anti-PD-L1 or anti-CTLA-4 therapy was permitted, and approximately 40% of dose-escalation patients had received checkpoint inhibitors. Among the approximately 54 dose-escalation patients, around 20 had hepatocellular carcinoma, around 15 melanoma, 9 renal cell carcinoma and 9 head and neck cancer. In the dose-escalation cohort, 75% to 90% of patients were male, and the mean age was approximately 60 years with a range of roughly 20 to 85. Intravenous ivuxolimab was administered to patients every 2 weeks at six dose levels: 0.01, 0.1, 0.3, 1.5, 3 and 10 mg/kg. General findings and caveats noted by the study authors: After ivuxolimab, expanded clones were on average more numerous among CD8+ T cells than among CD4+ T cells. Low levels of normalized T-cell clonal expansion were also shown by some nonresponding patients. Antigen specificity was not determined for the clonally expanded peripheral T cells. In the 0.1-3.0 mg/kg groups, partial responders had among the lowest normalized peripheral clonal expansion, particularly in CD8+ T cells. At doses of 0.1 to 3.0 mg/kg, clonal expansion of both CD4+ and CD8+ blood T cells was observed from baseline to week 6.

For sequencing of the TCRbeta CDR3 region, genomic DNA was extracted from the sorted cells. The immunoSEQ Assay was used for sequencing of TCRbeta CDR3 regions. Drawn from immuneACCESS, this table holds only the in-frame rearrangements with V and J called that TCRdb kept. Clones are partly lost; checked studies trace under half to an unresolved V gene and leave the rest unexplained. Here the sample has about 68,000 clones; around 93% occur a single time. Just over 0.3% of the sample lies in the top ten. The TCR originated in an adult with an advanced solid tumor such as melanoma, head and neck, liver or kidney cancer. Source: CD4+ or CD8+ T cells sorted from blood, taken in a trial of the OX40 agonist ivuxolimab.

The DNA reads as follows: TGTGCCAGCAGCCGAGCCCAGGGTCGGCACACTGAAGCTTTCTTT. Its translation is CASSRAQGRHTEAFF. The rearranged segments are TRBV7-9 and TRBJ1-1; perhaps TRBD1 is the D gene, with 5 bases matching. Spanning cysteine to phenylalanine, the CDR3 consists of 15 amino acids. Only CDR3 DNA is held: 45 bases, read in frame from base 1. Per the germline V gene (reference sequence), SEHNR is the CDR1 and FQNEAQ is the CDR2. V is clipped by 5 bases and J by 3 bases, and the sequence between their germline boundaries is 16 bases long. Outside the CDR3, residues come from the reference TRBV7-9 and TRBJ1-1 proteins, so the full variable domain is: DTGVSQNPRHKITKRGQNVTFRCDPISEHNRLYWYRQTLGQGPEFLTYFQNEAQLEKSRLLSDRFSAERPKGSFSTLEIQRTEQGDSAMYLCASSRAQGRHTEAFFGQGTRLTVV.